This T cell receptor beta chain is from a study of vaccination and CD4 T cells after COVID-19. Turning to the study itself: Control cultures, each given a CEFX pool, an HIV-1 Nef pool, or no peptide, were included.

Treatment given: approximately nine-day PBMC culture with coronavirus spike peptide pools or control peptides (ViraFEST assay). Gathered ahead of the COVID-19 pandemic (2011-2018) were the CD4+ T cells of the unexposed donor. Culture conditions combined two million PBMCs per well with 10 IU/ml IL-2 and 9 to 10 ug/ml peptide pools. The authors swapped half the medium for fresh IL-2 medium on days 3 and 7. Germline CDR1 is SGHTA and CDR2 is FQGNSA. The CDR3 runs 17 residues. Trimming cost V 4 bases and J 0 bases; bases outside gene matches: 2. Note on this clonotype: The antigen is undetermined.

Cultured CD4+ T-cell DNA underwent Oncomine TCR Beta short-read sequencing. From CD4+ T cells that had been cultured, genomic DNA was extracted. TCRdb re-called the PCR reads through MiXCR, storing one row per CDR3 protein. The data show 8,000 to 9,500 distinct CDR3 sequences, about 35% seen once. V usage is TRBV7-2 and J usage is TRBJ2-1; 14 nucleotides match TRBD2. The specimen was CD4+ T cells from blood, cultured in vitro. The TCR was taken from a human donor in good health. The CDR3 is CASSSGTSGSSYNEQFF. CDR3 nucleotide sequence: TGTGCCAGCAGCTCAGGGACTAGCGGGAGCTCCTACAATGAGCAGTTCTTC.